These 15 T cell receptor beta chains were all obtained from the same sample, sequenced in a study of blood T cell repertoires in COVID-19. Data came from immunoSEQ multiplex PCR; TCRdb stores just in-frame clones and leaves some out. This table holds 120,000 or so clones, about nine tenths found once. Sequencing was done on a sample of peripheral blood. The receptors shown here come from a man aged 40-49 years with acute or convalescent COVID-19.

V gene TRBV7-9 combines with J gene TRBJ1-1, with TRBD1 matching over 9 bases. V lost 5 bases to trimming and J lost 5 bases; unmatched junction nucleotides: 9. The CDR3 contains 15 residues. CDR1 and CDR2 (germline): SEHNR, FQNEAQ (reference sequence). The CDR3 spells CASSPRDRVGTEAFF. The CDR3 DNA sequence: TGTGCCAGCAGCCCCCGGGACAGGGTGGGGACTGAAGCTTTCTTT.

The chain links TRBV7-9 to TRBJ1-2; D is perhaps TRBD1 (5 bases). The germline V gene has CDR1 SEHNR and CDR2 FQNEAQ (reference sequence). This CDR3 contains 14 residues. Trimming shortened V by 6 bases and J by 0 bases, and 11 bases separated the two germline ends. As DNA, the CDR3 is TGTGCCAGCAGGTACTCAGGGTCTAACTATGGCTACACCTTC. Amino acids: CASRYSGSNYGYTF.

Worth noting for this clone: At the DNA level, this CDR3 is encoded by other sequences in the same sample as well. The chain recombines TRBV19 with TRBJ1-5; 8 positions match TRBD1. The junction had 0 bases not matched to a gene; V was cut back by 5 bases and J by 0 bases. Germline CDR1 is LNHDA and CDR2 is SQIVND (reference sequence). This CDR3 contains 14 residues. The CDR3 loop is CASSGQGSNQPQHF. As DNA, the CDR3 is TGTGCCAGTAGTGGACAGGGTAGCAATCAGCCCCAGCATTTT.

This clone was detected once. CDR3 nucleotide sequence: TGCGCCAGCAGCTTGAATAGCGGGGGCCTCTCCTACAATGAGCAGTTCTTC. Translating gives CASSLNSGGLSYNEQFF. This rearrangement joins TRBV5-1 to TRBJ2-1, with TRBD2 matching over 9 bases. Germline assignment: CDR1 SGHRS and CDR2 YFSETQ. This CDR3 contains 17 residues. V gave up 1 base and J gave up 0 bases; unmatched junction bases: 5.

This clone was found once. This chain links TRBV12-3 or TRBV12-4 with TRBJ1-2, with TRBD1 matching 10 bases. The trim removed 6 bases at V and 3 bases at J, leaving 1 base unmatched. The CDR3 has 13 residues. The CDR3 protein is CASRGQGHYGYTF. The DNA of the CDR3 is TGTGCCAGCAGGGGACAGGGGCACTATGGCTACACCTTC.

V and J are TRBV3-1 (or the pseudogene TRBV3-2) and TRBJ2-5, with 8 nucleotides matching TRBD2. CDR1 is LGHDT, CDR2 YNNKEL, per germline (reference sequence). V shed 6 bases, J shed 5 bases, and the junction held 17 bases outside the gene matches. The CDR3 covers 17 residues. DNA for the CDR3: TGTGCCAGCAGACTAAGCGCTAGCGGGCCCCTGGGGGAGACCCAGTACTTC. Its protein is CASRLSASGPLGETQYF.

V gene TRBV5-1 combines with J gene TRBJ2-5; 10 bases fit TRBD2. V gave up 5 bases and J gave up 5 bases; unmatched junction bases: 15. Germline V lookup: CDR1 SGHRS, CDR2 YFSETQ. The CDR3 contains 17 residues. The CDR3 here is CASSSVIAGGTVETQYF. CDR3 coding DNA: TGCGCCAGCAGTAGCGTAATAGCGGGAGGCACGGTGGAGACCCAGTACTTC.

The CDR3 bases are TGTGCCAGCAGTCCCACCTATGACAGGGGCGGTCAGCCCCAGCATTTT. It encodes CASSPTYDRGGQPQHF. The chain is built from TRBV27 and TRBJ1-5; TRBD1 agrees at 8 bases. V dropped 5 bases and J dropped 6; count of bases not matched to a gene: 12. Per the germline V gene, CDR1 is MNHEY and CDR2 is SMNVEV (reference sequence). This CDR3 spans 16 amino acids.

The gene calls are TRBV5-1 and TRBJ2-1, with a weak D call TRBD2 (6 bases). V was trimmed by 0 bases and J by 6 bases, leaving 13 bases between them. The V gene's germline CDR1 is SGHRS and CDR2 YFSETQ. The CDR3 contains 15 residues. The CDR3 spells CASSLAGVGPNEQFF. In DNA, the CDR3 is TGCGCCAGCAGCTTGGCGGGAGTAGGCCCCAATGAGCAGTTCTTC.

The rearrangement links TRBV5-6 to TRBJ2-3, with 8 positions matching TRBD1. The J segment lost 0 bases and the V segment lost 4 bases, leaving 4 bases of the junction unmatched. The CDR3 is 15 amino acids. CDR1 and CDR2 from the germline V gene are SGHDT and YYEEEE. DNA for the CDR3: TGTGCCAGCAGCAAGGACAGGGCTAGCACAGATACGCAGTATTTT. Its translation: CASSKDRASTDTQYF.

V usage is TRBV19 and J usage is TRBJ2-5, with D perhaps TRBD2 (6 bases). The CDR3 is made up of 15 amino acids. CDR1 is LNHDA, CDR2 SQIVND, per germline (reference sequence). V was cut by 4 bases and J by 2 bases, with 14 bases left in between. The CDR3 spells CASSTHLGRQETQYF. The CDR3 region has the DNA TGTGCCAGTAGTACCCACCTGGGGAGGCAAGAGACCCAGTACTTC.

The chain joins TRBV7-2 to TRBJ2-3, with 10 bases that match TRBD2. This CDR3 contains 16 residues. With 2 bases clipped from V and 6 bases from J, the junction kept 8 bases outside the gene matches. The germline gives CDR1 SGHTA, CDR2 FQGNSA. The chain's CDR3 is CASSLRLAGLSDTQYF. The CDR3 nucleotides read TGTGCCAGCAGCTTACGACTAGCGGGTCTGTCGGATACGCAGTATTTT.

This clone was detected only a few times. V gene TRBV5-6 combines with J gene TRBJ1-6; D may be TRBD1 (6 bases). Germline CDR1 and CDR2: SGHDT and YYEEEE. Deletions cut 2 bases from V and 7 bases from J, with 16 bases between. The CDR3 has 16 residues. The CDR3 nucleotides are TGTGCCAGCAGCTTCGAACAGGGTTCGGTAAATTCACCCCTCCACTTT. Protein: CASSFEQGSVNSPLHF. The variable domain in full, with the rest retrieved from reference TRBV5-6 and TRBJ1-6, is DAGVTQSPTHLIKTRGQQVTLRCSPKSGHDTVSWYQQALGQGPQFIFQYYEEEERQRGNFPDRFSGHQFPNYSSELNVNALLLGDSALYLCASSFEQGSVNSPLHFGNGTRLTVT.

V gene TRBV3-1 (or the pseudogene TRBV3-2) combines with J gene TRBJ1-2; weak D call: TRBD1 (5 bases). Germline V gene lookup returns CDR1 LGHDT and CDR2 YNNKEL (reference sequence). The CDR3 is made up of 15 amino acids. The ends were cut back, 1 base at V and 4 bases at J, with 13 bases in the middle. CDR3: CASSQVSGQGYGYTF. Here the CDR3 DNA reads TGTGCCAGCAGCCAAGTCTCAGGGCAGGGCTATGGCTACACCTTC.

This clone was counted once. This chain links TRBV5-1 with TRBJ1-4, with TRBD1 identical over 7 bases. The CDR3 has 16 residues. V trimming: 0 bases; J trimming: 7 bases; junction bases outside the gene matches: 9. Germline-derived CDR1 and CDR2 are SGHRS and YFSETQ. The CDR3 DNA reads TGCGCCAGCAGCTTGGAGGGGGCGTACCGAGGTGAAAAACTGTTTTTT. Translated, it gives CASSLEGAYRGEKLFF.